This T cell receptor (beta chain) came from a study of control samples from healthy donors and cancer patients. Germline CDR1 SGHTA, CDR2 FQGNSA. V lost 4 bases, J lost 4 bases, and 7 bases stayed unmatched. CDR3 length equals 18 residues. Sequencing used immunoSEQ multiplex PCR; TCRdb keeps in-frame clones, though not all of them. Of under 55,000 clones listed, less than 95% are singletons. The sequencing sample was made of PBMCs. This receptor was identified in a middle-aged woman with head and neck cancer. The J gene is TRBJ2-2, the V gene TRBV7-2; 15 nucleotides match TRBD2. The CDR3 sequence: CASSSSGLAGGGTGELFF. CDR3 coding DNA: TGTGCCAGCAGCTCAAGCGGACTAGCGGGAGGGGGCACCGGGGAGCTGTTTTTT.